A single T cell receptor (beta chain) is shown here with its context. This entry comes from a study of shared T cell receptors in the human thymus. Produced via immunoSEQ multiplex PCR; TCRdb's table is partial and in-frame only. The table lists about 730,000 clones, around 85% of them singletons, with more than 0.008% in the top ten. CDR3 length equals 17 residues. The V and J ends lost 0 bases and 0 bases, in that order; junction bases with no gene match: 6. In germline, CDR1 is MGHRA, CDR2 YSYEKL. The same sample was also studied in work on human thymus T cells.

The sequence was collected from a girl under three years old with a congenital heart defect. The J gene is TRBJ2-3, the V gene TRBV4-1; 7 bases line up with TRBD2. Sequencing input: thymocytes. Here the CDR3 reads CASSQEHLADSTDTQYF. In DNA, the CDR3 is TGCGCCAGCAGCCAAGAGCATCTAGCGGATAGCACAGATACGCAGTATTTT.